This TCR beta chain was documented in a study of T cell changes during pregnancy in multiple sclerosis. CDR3 length: 14 residues. The germline V and J ends were trimmed by 0 bases and 4 bases, with 7 bases remaining between them. CDR1 and CDR2 (germline): SGHTA, FQGNSA. Profiled with immunoSEQ multiplex PCR; TCRdb holds only in-frame clones, not every one. The sample records about 72,000 clones, less than 95% being singletons. Sequenced here: peripheral blood, sampled in the second trimester of pregnancy. V gene TRBV7-2 combines with J gene TRBJ1-5, with D uncertain. The receptor was derived from a female donor with multiple sclerosis, enrolled in a pregnancy study. The CDR3 reads CASSLAASNQPQHF. The CDR3 bases are TGTGCCAGCAGCTTAGCGGCATCTAATCAGCCCCAGCATTTT.